This record covers a single TCR beta chain. The repertoire was sequenced with immunoSEQ multiplex PCR; TCRdb's copy has only in-frame clones and lacks some. The repertoire includes tens of thousands of clones, about 90% of them detected once, and roughly 15% sits in the top ten. The data originate from a study of blood T cell repertoires in COVID-19. Looked up from germline, CDR1 is MNHEY and CDR2 is SVGAGI. Trimming pared 5 bases from V and 4 bases from J, leaving 11 bases between. The length of the CDR3 is 13 residues. The chain employs TRBV6-5 and TRBJ2-5; D perhaps matches TRBD1 (6 bases). This receptor was obtained from a man aged 80 or over in a cohort sampled during active COVID-19. Sequencing input: peripheral blood. CDR3 in amino acids: CASSRTAGETQYF. The CDR3 DNA reads TGTGCCAGCAGTCGGACAGCAGGAGAGACCCAGTACTTC.